The TCR beta chain under discussion was sequenced for a study of blood T cell repertoires in COVID-19. The CDR3 is 15 amino acids. Germline loops: CDR1 MNHEY, CDR2 SVGAGI. V lost 8 bases to trimming and J lost 3 bases, with 19 bases between them. Profiling relied on immunoSEQ multiplex PCR, and the TCRdb table lists in-frame clones only, not all of them. The sample has approximately 170,000 clones, 88% seen once. Sequenced sample: peripheral blood. The source of this sequence is a man aged 55 to 70 with acute or convalescent COVID-19. V usage is TRBV6-5 and J usage is TRBJ1-2; TRBD1 is a possible D gene (5 bases). The CDR3: CASARDSGVYYGYTF. Written as DNA, the CDR3 is TGTGCCAGCGCCAGGGACTCGGGGGTTTACTATGGCTACACCTTC.